These 18 T cell receptor beta chains originate from one sample sequenced in a study of blood T cell repertoires in COVID-19. Produced via immunoSEQ multiplex PCR; TCRdb's table is partial and in-frame only. The sample yields tens of thousands of clones, roughly three quarters seen once. The source material was peripheral blood. These receptors came from a human donor in a cohort sampled during active COVID-19.

The rearrangement uses TRBV29-1 and TRBJ1-2, with 7 bases matching TRBD1. This CDR3 contains 17 residues. Germline assignment: CDR1 SQVTM and CDR2 ANQGSEA. J was trimmed by 6 bases and V by 5 bases; bases with no gene match: 21. CDR3 sequence reads: CSVPVRWGVEGAHGYTF. The CDR3 DNA sequence: TGCAGCGTTCCCGTCAGATGGGGGGTGGAGGGGGCACATGGCTACACCTTC.

This sequence joins TRBV28 and TRBJ2-1, with 10 nucleotides matching TRBD2. The CDR3 contains 18 residues. The germline gives CDR1 MDHEN, CDR2 SYDVKM. The junction had 11 bases not matched to a gene; V was cut back by 2 bases and J by 4 bases. The CDR3 sequence is CASSLIPSWTSGYNEQFF. The CDR3, as DNA: TGTGCCAGCAGTTTAATTCCGTCTTGGACTAGCGGATACAATGAGCAGTTCTTC.

This chain links TRBV28 with TRBJ2-4; TRBD1 matches at 7 bases. Germline CDR1 MDHEN, CDR2 SYDVKM. The V segment lost 1 base and the J segment 0 bases; nucleotides outside the gene matches: 12. The CDR3 covers 19 residues. CDR3 amino acids: CASSLLSPTGSVAKNIQYF. The CDR3 DNA reads as TGTGCCAGCAGTTTATTGTCCCCGACAGGGTCCGTAGCCAAAAACATTCAGTACTTC.

V usage is TRBV9 and J usage is TRBJ2-5, with 9 nucleotides matching TRBD1. The J segment lost 2 bases and the V segment lost 0 bases, leaving 2 bases of the junction unmatched. The CDR3 runs to 15 residues. The germline V gene encodes CDR1 SGDLS and CDR2 YYNGEE. Here the CDR3 DNA reads TGTGCCAGCAGCGTAGGAGGGACAGGGCAAGAGACCCAGTACTTC. Protein sequence: CASSVGGTGQETQYF.

The CDR3 region has the DNA TGTGCCAGCGTACCCACGCCCCCCGGGAAGGAGCGGGAGTTCCCCTGGACTGGGGAGACCCAGTACTTC. Its translation is CASVPTPPGKEREFPWTGETQYF. V gene TRBV6-9 combines with J gene TRBJ2-5, with 8 bases fitting TRBD2. Trimming removed 8 bases from V and 5 bases from J; junction bases left unmatched: 37. This CDR3 region has 23 residues. The germline CDR1 and CDR2 sequences are MNHGY and SVAAGI.

The sample holds a few counts of this clone. The chain has TRBV6-5 and TRBJ2-5, with TRBD1 identical over 8 bases. This CDR3 has 14 amino acids. V was pared by 5 bases and J by 4 bases, with 6 bases of the junction left unmatched. Germline V lookup: CDR1 MNHEY, CDR2 SVGAGI. The chain's CDR3 is CASSIPGGGETQYF. CDR3 coding DNA: TGTGCCAGCAGTATCCCAGGGGGCGGAGAGACCCAGTACTTC.

V gene TRBV6-6 combines with J gene TRBJ1-1, with D unclear. The CDR3 covers 12 residues. The V end lost 5 bases, the J end lost 2 bases, and 6 bases lay between the germline ends. CDR1 is MNHNY, CDR2 SVGAGI, per germline (reference sequence). CDR3 nucleotide sequence: TGTGCCAGCAGTCAAACTAACACTGAAGCTTTCTTT. Amino acids: CASSQTNTEAFF.

The chain combines TRBV29-1 with TRBJ2-1, with TRBD1 identical over 8 bases. CDR1 and CDR2 from the germline V gene are SQVTM and ANQGSEA. CDR3 length: 14 residues. J gave up 2 bases and V 3 bases, and 3 bases lay outside the gene matches. This chain's CDR3 is CSVDSDRAYNEQFF. The CDR3 nucleotides are TGCAGCGTTGATTCGGACAGGGCCTACAATGAGCAGTTCTTC.

The J gene is TRBJ1-4, the V gene TRBV30; no clear D gene. Per the germline V gene, CDR1 is GTSNPN and CDR2 is SVGIG (reference sequence). The CDR3 consists of 12 residues. V was shortened by 7 bases and J by 0 bases, with 6 bases between the two germline ends. The chain's CDR3 is CASSATNEKLFF. For the CDR3, the DNA is TGTGCCTCCTCCGCAACTAATGAAAAACTGTTTTTT.

The chain uses TRBV7-9 and TRBJ1-3; D is perhaps TRBD1 (5 bases). Trimming pared 5 bases from V and 4 bases from J, leaving 12 bases between. The germline CDR1 and CDR2 sequences are SEHNR and FQNEAQ (reference sequence). This CDR3 has 14 residues. The CDR3 protein is CASSHTRGGNTIYF. CDR3 bases: TGTGCCAGCAGCCACACCCGGGGGGGAAACACCATATATTTT.

V usage is TRBV6-1 and J usage is TRBJ2-7, with 10 bases that match TRBD1. Germline CDR1 reads MNHNS; CDR2 reads SASEGT. CDR3 length: 17 residues. V lost 4 bases to trimming and J lost 4 bases; unmatched junction nucleotides: 13. The CDR3 DNA is TGTGCCAGCAGTGTAACCTCCGGGACAGGGGCAGCGTACGAGCAGTACTTC. Translating gives CASSVTSGTGAAYEQYF.

The rearrangement links TRBV10-1 to TRBJ2-3; D is possibly TRBD2 (6 bases). Trimming took 0 bases from V and 0 from J, leaving 10 bases between them. Germline assignment: CDR1 WNHNN and CDR2 SYGVQD (reference sequence). The CDR3 totals 16 residues. In DNA form, the CDR3 reads TGCGCCAGCAGTGAGTCGACACTAGCTAGCACAGATACGCAGTATTTT. It encodes CASSESTLASTDTQYF.

This clone was found once. The chain carries TRBV19 and TRBJ1-1; tentatively, D is TRBD1 (6 bases). The V end lost 2 bases, the J end lost 2 bases, and 12 bases lay between the germline ends. The CDR3 is 15 residues long. The germline V gene has CDR1 LNHDA and CDR2 SQIVND (reference sequence). CDR3: CASSIKQGGNTEAFF. CDR3 DNA sequence: TGTGCCAGTAGTATAAAACAGGGCGGCAACACTGAAGCTTTCTTT.

The chain combines TRBV6-5 with TRBJ2-7, with 10 bases identical to TRBD2. V was pared by 4 bases and J by 6 bases, with 9 bases of the junction left unmatched. The CDR3 totals 15 residues. The V gene's germline CDR1 is MNHEY and CDR2 SVGAGI. The CDR3 is CASSSPSGRGAEQYF. CDR3 sequence (DNA): TGTGCCAGCAGTTCCCCTAGCGGGAGAGGGGCCGAGCAGTACTTC.

V is TRBV15 and J is TRBJ2-3, with TRBD1 matching 10 bases. Germline assignment: CDR1 LNHNV and CDR2 YYDKDF (reference sequence). The V segment lost 0 bases and the J segment 4 bases; nucleotides outside the gene matches: 7. There are 17 residues in the CDR3. CDR3 region: CATSREIDRGRADTQYF. CDR3 sequence (DNA): TGTGCCACCAGCAGAGAAATCGACAGGGGGCGAGCAGATACGCAGTATTTT.

V and J are TRBV28 and TRBJ2-7, with D unresolved. The CDR3 has 11 residues. The V gene's germline CDR1 is MDHEN and CDR2 SYDVKM. Trimming cost V 3 bases and J 8 bases, with 8 bases left between them. CDR3 loop: CASSLRYQQYF. The CDR3 nucleotides are TGTGCCAGCAGTTTGCGATACCAGCAGTACTTC.

V usage is TRBV28 and J usage is TRBJ1-1; 7 bases are shared with TRBD1. This CDR3 has 11 amino acids. The V and J ends lost 3 bases and 8 bases, in that order; junction bases with no gene match: 0. Germline values: CDR1 MDHEN, CDR2 SYDVKM. The DNA for the CDR3 is TGTGCCAGCAGTTTGGGACAGGAAGCTTTCTTT. Encoded protein: CASSLGQEAFF.

The gene calls are TRBV6-5 and TRBJ1-3; no firm D call. The CDR3 totals 15 residues. Germline-derived CDR1 and CDR2 are MNHEY and SVGAGI. V dropped 5 bases and J dropped 4 bases, with 15 bases sitting between them. CDR3 amino acids: CASSKAPGGGNTIYF. The CDR3 region has the DNA TGTGCCAGCAGTAAGGCCCCGGGTGGGGGAAACACCATATATTTT.